These 15 T cell receptor beta chains were all obtained from the same sample, sequenced in a study of T cells after yellow fever vaccination. Via MiXCR, TCRdb re-called the 5' RACE reads, giving one row per CDR3 protein. This table has a few hundred thousand distinct CDR3 sequences, 3.6% appearing once. The specimen was PBMCs, collected 15 days after the yellow fever booster vaccination. The receptor source for this set is a man in his late teens or twenties who received the YFV17D yellow fever vaccine.

This clonotype occurred many times. The V gene is TRBV2, the J gene TRBJ2-2; no reliable D call. Germline V gene data show CDR1 as SNHLY and CDR2 as FYNNEI. The CDR3 extends over 14 amino acids. Trimming cost V 0 bases and J 5 bases, with 7 bases left between them. CDR3 in DNA: TGTGCCAGCAGTGAAGCGCAAGGGACCGGGGAGCTGTTTTTT. Its protein is CASSEAQGTGELFF.

This clonotype has a count of ten or more. The CDR3 is CASSPPGQRNSPLHF. CDR3 sequence (DNA): TGTGCCAGCAGCCCGCCGGGACAGCGTAATTCACCCCTCCACTTT. The chain employs TRBV7-9 and TRBJ1-6; 7 bases agree with TRBD1. The length of the CDR3 is 15 residues. V lost 5 bases and J lost 6; bases outside the gene matches: 7. The germline CDR1 and CDR2 sequences are SEHNR and FQNEAQ (reference sequence).

This clonotype appeared many times. The chain carries TRBV7-9 and TRBJ1-5; 7 positions match TRBD1. J lost 7 bases, V lost 5 bases, and 8 bases had no gene match. This CDR3 contains 14 residues. Germline CDR1 SEHNR, CDR2 FQNEAQ (reference sequence). The DNA of the CDR3 is TGTGCCAGCAGCACCACAGGGGAGGGCCAGCCCCAGCATTTT. Its protein is CASSTTGEGQPQHF. Together with reference TRBV7-9 and TRBJ1-5, the CDR3 gives the full variable domain: DTGVSQNPRHKITKRGQNVTFRCDPISEHNRLYWYRQTLGQGPEFLTYFQNEAQLEKSRLLSDRFSAERPKGSFSTLEIQRTEQGDSAMYLCASSTTGEGQPQHFGDGTRLSIL.

This clonotype was counted many times. The chain uses TRBV20-1 and TRBJ2-7, with D perhaps assigned TRBD1 or TRBD2 (5 bases each). The V gene lost 3 bases and the J gene lost 9 bases, with 18 bases spanning the gap. There are 13 residues in the CDR3. CDR1 and CDR2 from the germline V gene are DFQATT and SNEGSKA (reference sequence). As DNA, the CDR3 is TGCAGTGCTAGTTTGGGGGTCCTACGGGGGCAGTACTTC. Translating it yields CSASLGVLRGQYF.

In this sample, this clonotype turned up many times. The chain uses TRBV4-3 and TRBJ1-6; no clear D. CDR3 length: 14 amino acids. Trimming shortened V by 0 bases and J by 8 bases, and 8 bases separated the two germline ends. Germline values: CDR1 LGHNA, CDR2 YSLEER. The CDR3 spells CASSQDLRDSPLHF. In nucleotides, the CDR3 is TGCGCCAGCAGCCAAGATCTTAGGGATTCACCCCTCCACTTT.

This clonotype was observed at least ten times. The chain carries TRBV12-3 or TRBV12-4 and TRBJ2-5; TRBD2 agrees at 7 bases. The CDR3 is 13 amino acids. V shed 4 bases, J shed 7 bases, and the junction held 6 bases outside the gene matches. CDR3 protein: CASSSGLDGTQYF. CDR3 bases: TGTGCCAGCAGTTCTGGACTAGACGGGACCCAGTACTTC.

This clonotype occurred many times. This chain connects TRBV19 to TRBJ2-1; TRBD1 is a possible D gene (7 bases). This CDR3 is 16 amino acids long. CDR1 is LNHDA, CDR2 SQIVND, per germline (reference sequence). Trimming removed 7 bases at V and 0 bases at J, with 16 bases between. In nucleotides, the CDR3 is TGTGCCAGTACCCGACAGGGAGGTAGCTCCTACAATGAGCAGTTCTTC. Translating it yields CASTRQGGSSYNEQFF.

This clonotype was picked up many times. The J gene is TRBJ2-5, the V gene TRBV6-6; D tentatively fits TRBD1 or TRBD2 (7 bases each). CDR3 length: 15 residues. The germline CDR1 and CDR2 sequences are MNHNY and SVGAGI (reference sequence). V shed 0 bases and J shed 5 bases, with 13 bases lying between them. The CDR3: CASSYSRRGGETQYF. For the CDR3, the DNA is TGTGCCAGCAGTTACTCGCGCAGGGGGGGTGAGACCCAGTACTTC.

This clonotype showed up many times. The chain links TRBV6-5 to TRBJ2-3; TRBD2 aligns across 10 bases. Germline V gives CDR1 MNHEY, CDR2 SVGAGI. The CDR3 covers 18 residues. The trim removed 0 bases at V and 2 bases at J, leaving 8 bases unmatched. The CDR3 DNA follows: TGTGCCAGCAGTTACTCGAGTAATAGCGGGGGGATCACAGATACGCAGTATTTT. The encoded protein is CASSYSSNSGGITDTQYF.

Points on this clonotype: It may be a read error: a sequence one base away is much more abundant. The chain is built from TRBV7-3 and TRBJ1-1; D gene unclear. The CDR3 extends over 14 amino acids. From germline, CDR1 is SGHTA and CDR2 FQGTGA. V lost 4 bases to trimming and J lost 10 bases, with 19 bases between them. In DNA form, the CDR3 reads TGTGCCAGCAGCTCCCAGACGATATCACCCCGAGCTTTCTTT. It codes for CASSSQTISPRAFF.

This clonotype was found many times. The chain carries TRBV20-1 and TRBJ2-1; TRBD2 might be the D (6 bases). Trimming cost V 6 bases and J 7 bases, with 16 bases left between them. Germline CDR1 and CDR2: DFQATT and SNEGSKA (reference sequence). This CDR3 is built from 13 residues. This chain's CDR3 is CSARRDWDNEQFF. Here the CDR3 DNA reads TGCAGTGCGAGACGGGACTGGGATAATGAGCAGTTCTTC.

This clonotype was recorded at least ten times. The rearrangement uses TRBV6-5 and TRBJ2-7, with D possibly TRBD1 on 5 matching bases. The germline CDR1 and CDR2 sequences are MNHEY and SVGAGI. This CDR3 spans 11 amino acids. Trimming stripped 4 bases from V and 7 bases from J, with 8 bases between. CDR3 amino acids: CASSSGFEQYV. CDR3 sequence (DNA): TGTGCCAGCAGTTCAGGGTTTGAGCAGTACGTC.

This clonotype was recorded many times. The V call is TRBV7-9, the J call TRBJ1-2, with D unclear. The length of the CDR3 is 14 residues. Trimming took off 3 bases at V and 8 bases at J, with 16 bases between the two ends. Germline CDR1 and CDR2: SEHNR and FQNEAQ (reference sequence). The CDR3 bases are TGTGCCAGCAGCTTGTTAAACCTGGCGCGGGGCTACACCTTC. It translates to CASSLLNLARGYTF.

This clonotype was seen many times. The chain has TRBV29-1 and TRBJ1-1; D is ambiguous. The germline V gene has CDR1 SQVTM and CDR2 ANQGSEA. CDR3 length: 13 amino acids. V was clipped by 7 bases and J by 4 bases, with 16 bases between them. The CDR3 protein is CSAHEGIGTEAFF. As DNA, the CDR3 is TGCAGCGCTCACGAGGGTATAGGCACTGAAGCTTTCTTT.

This clonotype came up many times. This sequence joins TRBV29-1 and TRBJ2-5; D is undetermined. Per germline, CDR1 SQVTM and CDR2 ANQGSEA. This CDR3 comprises 13 residues. The V end lost 4 bases, the J end lost 5 bases, and 14 bases lay between the germline ends. The DNA for the CDR3 is TGCAGCGTTGTCCCCATCCATGGGGAGACCCAGTACTTC. Translation gives CSVVPIHGETQYF.